The rows below give T cell receptor beta chains drawn from one sample of a study of T cells expressing NK-cell markers. For each CDR3 protein, TCRdb gives one entry from its re-call of the 5' RACE reads, without DNA. The sample yields some 410,000 distinct CDR3 sequences, of which the top ten take up approximately 6.8%. The sequencing sample was made of blood T cells: a sorted CD56 or NKG2C T cell subset, CD4+ or CD8+ T cells, or bulk PBMC T cells (not recorded which). The source of these receptors is a woman between 18 and 75 years old in good health. Each CDR3 is given with its conserved first and last residue.

v_call: TRBV5-1
j_call: TRBJ2-1
cdr3_length: 16
cdr3_aa: CASSSSGGISYNEQFF

v_call: TRBV19
j_call: TRBJ2-4
cdr3_length: 17
cdr3_aa: CASSIDGTLLAKNIQYF

v_call: TRBV9
j_call: TRBJ1-4
cdr3_length: 16
cdr3_aa: CASSVGGRQTGEKLFF

v_call: TRBV5-4
j_call: TRBJ1-4
cdr3_length: 15
cdr3_aa: CASSFRSLEGEKLFF

v_call: TRBV3-1
j_call: TRBJ2-1
cdr3_length: 14
cdr3_aa: CASSQDPRGNEQFF

v_call: TRBV2
j_call: TRBJ2-5
cdr3_length: 13
cdr3_aa: CASSRSPKETQYF

v_call: TRBV19
j_call: TRBJ1-1
cdr3_length: 13
cdr3_aa: CASRNRVETEAFF

v_call: TRBV12-3/TRBV12-4
j_call: TRBJ1-2
cdr3_length: 13
cdr3_aa: CASTQIVTGGYTF

v_call: TRBV5-4
j_call: TRBJ2-1
cdr3_length: 13
cdr3_aa: CASSFGGGNEQFF

v_call: TRBV29-1
j_call: TRBJ1-2
cdr3_length: 12
cdr3_aa: CSVGPHEGAYTF

v_call: TRBV6-1
j_call: TRBJ2-5
cdr3_length: 16
cdr3_aa: CASSHTGTSGGKTQYF

v_call: TRBV12-5
j_call: TRBJ1-2
cdr3_length: 14
cdr3_aa: CASGTFGTAYGYTF

v_call: TRBV4-3
j_call: TRBJ1-2
cdr3_length: 16
cdr3_aa: CASSQDFTASAYGYTF

v_call: TRBV5-1
j_call: TRBJ1-5
cdr3_length: 15
cdr3_aa: CASSLVPGLDQPQHF

v_call: TRBV6-1
j_call: TRBJ2-7
cdr3_length: 13
cdr3_aa: CASGHTEGYEQYF

v_call: TRBV11-2
j_call: TRBJ1-1
cdr3_length: 16
cdr3_aa: CASSRNRGWEGTEAFF

v_call: TRBV6-2/TRBV6-3
j_call: TRBJ2-7
cdr3_length: 20
cdr3_aa: CASSYWGEALGREDYYEQYF

v_call: TRBV11-3
j_call: TRBJ2-5
cdr3_length: 17
cdr3_aa: CASSLGFAGAYQETQYF

v_call: TRBV12-5
j_call: TRBJ2-5
cdr3_length: 14
cdr3_aa: CASGPSGGGETQYF

v_call: TRBV5-6
j_call: TRBJ2-1
cdr3_length: 13
cdr3_aa: CASSLGQYNEQFF

v_call: TRBV12-3/TRBV12-4
j_call: TRBJ1-5
cdr3_length: 14
cdr3_aa: CASSLEGTNQPQHF

v_call: TRBV11-3
j_call: TRBJ2-6
cdr3_length: 16
cdr3_aa: CASSPGVQAGANVLTF

v_call: TRBV6-1
j_call: TRBJ2-5
cdr3_length: 14
cdr3_aa: CASTPGDHQETQYF

v_call: TRBV20-1
j_call: TRBJ2-5
cdr3_length: 13
cdr3_aa: CSAIPTVGETQYF

v_call: TRBV29-1
j_call: TRBJ2-1
cdr3_length: 15
cdr3_aa: CTTRGELFSYNEQFF

v_call: TRBV20-1
j_call: TRBJ1-5
cdr3_length: 11
cdr3_aa: CSALHGEPQHF

v_call: TRBV12-3/TRBV12-4
j_call: TRBJ1-1
cdr3_length: 15
cdr3_aa: CASSLGSLPNTEAFF

v_call: TRBV20-1
j_call: TRBJ2-5
cdr3_length: 13
cdr3_aa: CSAKRDSQETQYF

v_call: TRBV6-5
j_call: TRBJ2-3
cdr3_length: 12
cdr3_aa: CASSFSSGTQYF

v_call: TRBV7-8
j_call: TRBJ1-5
cdr3_length: 16
cdr3_aa: CASSLGDRLLNQPQHF

v_call: TRBV7-3
j_call: TRBJ2-2
cdr3_length: 16
cdr3_aa: CASSLTPFRNTGELFF

v_call: TRBV7-9
j_call: TRBJ2-2
cdr3_length: 13
cdr3_aa: CASAKREAGELFF